This passage covers 8 T cell receptor beta chains from one sample sequenced in a study of Graves' ophthalmopathy and Graves' hyperthyroidism. RNA transcripts provided the template for amplifying TCR beta CDR3 regions. RT-PCR was first run with HTBI primers, then multiplex PCR in a second round. One entry per CDR3 protein, called by TCRdb with MiXCR from the multiplex PCR reads. The sample carries 740,000 or so distinct CDR3 sequences, about 44% recorded once. The sequenced material came from peripheral blood. These receptor sequences come from an adult man with Graves' ophthalmopathy.

A few counts support this clonotype. This chain links TRBV5-8 with TRBJ2-5, with a weak D call TRBD2 (6 bases). The V gene's germline CDR1 is SGHTS and CDR2 YDEGEE. Trimming left V 1 base short and J 3 bases short, with 16 bases between. The CDR3 runs 16 residues. In DNA, the CDR3 is TGTGCCAGCAGCTTGAGTGTTAGCGGAGGGGAAGAGACCCAGTACTTC. Amino acids: CASSLSVSGGEETQYF.

This clonotype turned up a few times. The chain uses TRBV7-9 and TRBJ1-3, with 11 bases identical to TRBD1. This CDR3 is 14 amino acids long. CDR1 SEHNR and CDR2 FQNEAQ come from the germline V gene (reference sequence). Trimming took 10 bases from V and 3 from J; bases not matched to a gene: 5. The CDR3 DNA reads TGTGCCACTCAGGACAGGGGGCTTGGAAACACCATATATTTT. Its protein is CATQDRGLGNTIYF.

The sample holds a few counts of this clonotype. The junction departs from germline at one end; a sequencing error may be responsible. The chain uses TRBV7-9 and TRBJ2-6; 7 bases agree with TRBD1. Germline V gives CDR1 SEHNR, CDR2 FQNEAQ (reference sequence). The CDR3 is 18 residues long. The chain's CDR3 is CASSQETGLRSGANVLTF. The CDR3 nucleotides are TGCGCCAGCAGCCAAGAGACAGGGTTGCGCTCTGGGGCCAACGTCCTGACTTTC.

About this clonotype: At one end the junction does not follow the germline gene, possibly because of a read error. The chain carries TRBV10-3 and TRBJ2-2; D is undetermined. This CDR3 comprises 14 residues. Germline assignment: CDR1 ENHRY and CDR2 SYGVKD. DNA for the CDR3: TGTGCCAGCAGTGATAGGCTGGGAACCGGGGAGCTGTTTTTT. It yields the protein CASSDRLGTGELFF.

The chain joins TRBV20-1 to TRBJ1-5; maybe TRBD1 (6 bases). CDR1 and CDR2 from the germline V gene are DFQATT and SNEGSKA (reference sequence). The CDR3 totals 13 residues. Trimming shortened V by 6 bases and J by 8 bases, and 17 bases separated the two germline ends. CDR3 in DNA: TGCAGTGCCTACGGGGGGCTTGAGGAGCCCCAGCATTTT. Protein product: CSAYGGLEEPQHF.

Concerning this clonotype itself: An end of the junction does not agree with germline; a read error may underlie this. The chain carries TRBV6-1 and TRBJ1-5; D not resolved. From germline, CDR1 is MNHNS and CDR2 SASEGT. CDR3 length: 13 amino acids. CDR3 DNA: TGTGCCAGCAGGTCATCGATCCTTCAGCCCCCGCATTTT. It encodes CASRSSILQPPHF.

Only a few counts were recorded for this clonotype. The J gene is TRBJ2-5, the V gene TRBV20-1; 8 bases are shared with TRBD1. The CDR3 length is 15 residues. The V segment lost 0 bases and the J segment 4 bases; nucleotides outside the gene matches: 7. Germline V gene sequence: CDR1 DFQATT, CDR2 SNEGSKA (reference sequence). This chain's CDR3 is CSARDRTGRRETQYF. CDR3 nucleotide sequence: TGCAGTGCTAGAGATCGGACAGGGCGGAGAGAGACCCAGTACTTC.

The chain links TRBV14 to TRBJ1-5; possibly TRBD1 for D (5 bases). CDR3 size: 17 residues. CDR1 SGHDN and CDR2 FVKESK come from the germline V gene. Trimming stripped 1 base from V and 0 bases from J, with 13 bases between. CDR3 amino acids: CASSQGWDYNSNQPQHF. The CDR3, as DNA: TGTGCCAGCAGCCAAGGTTGGGACTATAATAGCAATCAGCCCCAGCATTTT.